The 22 T cell receptor beta chains below come from one sample, sequenced in a study of shared T cell receptors in the human thymus. Sequencing was performed with immunoSEQ multiplex PCR; in TCRdb, only in-frame clones are kept and a portion is missing. The sample yields some 700,000 clones, approximately 90% seen once. These data also formed part of another study, on human thymus T cells.

Sequencing was carried out using thymocytes. These receptor sequences come from a boy under two years old with a congenital heart defect.

The chain has TRBV27 and TRBJ2-7; D uncertain. V lost 5 bases, J lost 0 bases, and 11 bases lay in between. Germline V lookup: CDR1 MNHEY, CDR2 SMNVEV (reference sequence). The CDR3 loop spans 14 amino acids. The CDR3 spells CASSRRRSSYEQYF. The CDR3 coding sequence is TGTGCCAGCAGTCGGCGAAGGAGCTCCTACGAGCAGTACTTC.

This chain joins TRBV14 and TRBJ2-7; 15 nucleotides agree with TRBD2. This CDR3 contains 18 residues. Germline-derived CDR1 and CDR2 are SGHDN and FVKESK. Trimming at V came to 4 bases and at J to 3 bases, leaving 10 bases not matched to a gene. As DNA, the CDR3 is TGTGCCAGCAGCCCCTCCGGGACTAGCGGGAGGCTCCTCTACGAGCAGTACTTC. This translates into CASSPSGTSGRLLYEQYF.

V and J are TRBV21-1 and TRBJ2-6; the table assigns TRBD2, which was not confirmed against the DNA. TRBV21-1 constitutes a pseudogene. The CDR3 runs to 16 residues. In nucleotides, the CDR3 is TGTGCCAGCAGCCCCCTAACGGGAGCTGGGGCCAACGTCCTGACTTTC. Its protein is CASSPLTGAGANVLTF.

V usage is TRBV9 and J usage is TRBJ2-1, with D possibly being TRBD1 (6 bases). V lost 5 bases and J lost 1, with 10 bases in between. Germline V gene data show CDR1 as SGDLS and CDR2 as YYNGEE. CDR3 length: 14 amino acids. CDR3 amino acids: CASREGESYNEQFF. The CDR3 coding sequence is TGTGCCAGCAGAGAGGGGGAGTCCTACAATGAGCAGTTCTTC.

The rearrangement uses TRBV7-8 and TRBJ1-4; D is perhaps TRBD1 (5 bases). Germline V CDR1 and CDR2: SGHVS, FQNEAQ. CDR3 length: 14 residues. The V gene lost 5 bases and the J gene lost 4 bases, with 11 bases spanning the gap. In nucleotides, the CDR3 is TGTGCCAGCAGCCTCCCGGGGGTTAATGAAAAACTGTTTTTT. Residues: CASSLPGVNEKLFF.

The rearrangement links TRBV5-6 to TRBJ2-1; 9 bases match TRBD2. J was trimmed by 7 bases and V by 1 base; bases with no gene match: 3. This CDR3 has 14 residues. Germline V gene sequence: CDR1 SGHDT, CDR2 YYEEEE. In DNA form, the CDR3 reads TGTGCCAGCAGCTTGTCTAGCGGGGATAATGAGCAGTTCTTC. Residues: CASSLSSGDNEQFF.

The genes are TRBV28 and TRBJ2-3, with a weak D call TRBD1 (5 bases). V was shortened by 5 bases and J by 2 bases, with 11 bases between the two germline ends. The CDR3 loop spans 14 amino acids. Germline V gene data show CDR1 as MDHEN and CDR2 as SYDVKM. The CDR3 DNA is TGTGCCAGCAGTCTCGCCAGGGACACAGATACGCAGTATTTT. This gives the protein CASSLARDTDTQYF. The full variable domain, completed using reference TRBV28 and TRBJ2-3, is DVKVTQSSRYLVKRTGEKVFLECVQDMDHENMFWYRQDPGLGLRLIYFSYDVKMKEKGDIPEGYSVSREKKERFSLILESASTNQTSMYLCASSLARDTDTQYFGPGTRLTVL.

The rearrangement links TRBV28 to TRBJ2-7; tentatively, D is TRBD2 (5 bases). This CDR3 is 14 amino acids long. V was trimmed by 5 bases and J by 4 bases, leaving 15 bases between them. Germline CDR1 MDHEN, CDR2 SYDVKM. The CDR3 loop reads CASSLSGGSYEQYF. The CDR3 DNA is TGTGCCAGCAGTCTCAGCGGAGGATCTTACGAGCAGTACTTC. The complete variable domain, with remaining parts taken from reference TRBV28 and TRBJ2-7, reads DVKVTQSSRYLVKRTGEKVFLECVQDMDHENMFWYRQDPGLGLRLIYFSYDVKMKEKGDIPEGYSVSREKKERFSLILESASTNQTSMYLCASSLSGGSYEQYFGPGTRLTVT.

This rearrangement joins TRBV7-8 to TRBJ2-7, with D possibly TRBD2 on 5 matching bases. The CDR3 contains 17 residues. The germline gives CDR1 SGHVS, CDR2 FQNEAQ. The V gene lost 5 bases and the J gene lost 0 bases, with 20 bases spanning the gap. In nucleotides, the CDR3 is TGTGCCAGCAGCATAGAGGCCCACAGAGCGGTCTCCTACGAGCAGTACTTC. Encoded protein: CASSIEAHRAVSYEQYF.

This rearrangement joins TRBV29-1 to TRBJ2-7; possibly TRBD1 for D (5 bases). The CDR3 has 13 residues. CDR1 is SQVTM and CDR2 is ANQGSEA in the germline V gene. V was cut by 2 bases and J by 3 bases, with 11 bases left in between. CDR3 nucleotides: TGCAGCGTTGAACAGGGCGTTCGCTACGAGCAGTACTTC. Encoded protein: CSVEQGVRYEQYF.

The chain combines TRBV19 with TRBJ1-5, with D perhaps matching TRBD1 (6 bases). The CDR3 has 16 amino acids. Trimming shortened V by 7 bases and J by 6 bases, and 22 bases separated the two germline ends. The germline CDR1 and CDR2 sequences are LNHDA and SQIVND (reference sequence). CDR3 DNA sequence: TGTGCCAGTACCAGGGGTGGCCAGGGGATAGGTCAGCCCCAGCATTTT. This encodes CASTRGGQGIGQPQHF.

The chain employs TRBV27 and TRBJ2-2, with 9 bases aligning to TRBD2. V gave up 0 bases and J gave up 8 bases; unmatched junction bases: 10. This CDR3 comprises 17 residues. Per the germline V gene, CDR1 is MNHEY and CDR2 is SMNVEV (reference sequence). In nucleotides, the CDR3 is TGTGCCAGCAGTTTATCGCTGGAGGCGGGAGGGCCGGGGGAGCTGTTTTTT. This encodes CASSLSLEAGGPGELFF.

The rearrangement uses TRBV28 and TRBJ2-4; possible D gene TRBD2, 6 bases. This CDR3 has 15 residues. V lost 3 bases to trimming and J lost 0 bases, with 9 bases between them. From germline, CDR1 is MDHEN and CDR2 SYDVKM. The chain's CDR3 is CASSFSGLAKNIQYF. CDR3 DNA sequence: TGTGCCAGCAGTTTTAGCGGATTAGCCAAAAACATTCAGTACTTC.

The J gene is TRBJ1-4, the V gene TRBV2; 12 bases fit TRBD1. Germline assignment: CDR1 SNHLY and CDR2 FYNNEI. The V segment lost 4 bases and the J segment 6 bases; nucleotides outside the gene matches: 6. The CDR3 has 16 residues. Here the CDR3 DNA reads TGTGCCAGCAGTGGGGACAGGGGGCAAGGATATGAAAAACTGTTTTTT. It is translated as CASSGDRGQGYEKLFF.

V usage is TRBV19 and J usage is TRBJ2-7; TRBD2 matches at 10 bases. V trimming: 7 bases; J trimming: 5 bases; junction bases outside the gene matches: 8. The CDR3 consists of 14 residues. Germline values: CDR1 LNHDA, CDR2 SQIVND (reference sequence). The CDR3 bases are TGTGCCAGTACGAGGCTAGCGGGAGTAAACGAGCAGTACTTC. It yields the protein CASTRLAGVNEQYF.

The chain carries TRBV25-1 and TRBJ2-7; 7 bases line up with TRBD2. Germline loops: CDR1 MGHDK, CDR2 SYGVNS. The V segment lost 1 base and the J segment 2 bases; nucleotides outside the gene matches: 5. The CDR3 has 15 residues. The DNA of the CDR3 is TGTGCCAGCAGTGAATCGGCTAGCGGTCCCTACGAGCAGTACTTC. The encoded protein is CASSESASGPYEQYF.

The genes are TRBV30 and TRBJ2-7; D unresolved. The ends were cut back, 3 bases at V and 1 base at J, with 7 bases in the middle. The CDR3 contains 12 residues. CDR1 and CDR2 (germline): GTSNPN, SVGIG (reference sequence). DNA for the CDR3: TGTGCCTGGAGCAGGATATCCTACGAGCAGTACTTC. It yields the protein CAWSRISYEQYF.

V is TRBV28 and J is TRBJ1-1, with D possibly being TRBD1 (6 bases). Germline loops: CDR1 MDHEN, CDR2 SYDVKM. The CDR3 covers 19 residues. The ends were cut back, 1 base at V and 3 bases at J, with 24 bases in the middle. In nucleotides, the CDR3 is TGTGCCAGCAGTTTATTGCACAGGGTGTATAAGATTCGGGACACTGAAGCTTTCTTT. Its translation: CASSLLHRVYKIRDTEAFF.

V gene TRBV7-2 combines with J gene TRBJ2-3; D may be TRBD2 (5 bases). Trimming cost V 7 bases and J 6 bases, with 23 bases left between them. CDR3 length: 16 residues. CDR1 and CDR2 (germline): SGHTA, FQGNSA. The CDR3 sequence: CASTSLGDSGSDTQYF. CDR3 nucleotides: TGTGCCAGCACCTCTTTAGGTGACTCGGGGAGCGATACGCAGTATTTT.

The chain couples TRBV5-6 to TRBJ2-3; maybe TRBD2 (6 bases). CDR3 size: 15 residues. The germline V and J ends were trimmed by 4 bases and 5 bases, with 17 bases remaining between them. Germline assignment: CDR1 SGHDT and CDR2 YYEEEE. The CDR3, as DNA: TGTGCCAGCAGCCCCTCGGGAGATGTAGGAGATACGCAGTATTTT. Translated, it gives CASSPSGDVGDTQYF.

This chain links TRBV11-1 with TRBJ2-7; the match to TRBD2 covers 12 bases. CDR1 and CDR2 from the germline V gene are SGHAT and FQDESV (reference sequence). The CDR3 covers 15 residues. V shed 5 bases and J 4 bases; nucleotides not matched to a gene: 6. The CDR3 is CASSLLAGGLYEQYF. In nucleotides, the CDR3 is TGTGCCAGCAGCCTACTAGCGGGAGGTCTTTACGAGCAGTACTTC.

The chain employs TRBV4-1 and TRBJ2-5; 13 bases map to TRBD2. Germline V gene data show CDR1 as MGHRA and CDR2 as YSYEKL. The trim removed 5 bases at V and 5 bases at J, leaving 11 bases unmatched. The CDR3 sequence is 17 residues long. The CDR3 DNA reads TGCGCCAGCAGCGGAAGGACTAGCGGGAGAGTCACGGAGACCCAGTACTTC. It specifies CASSGRTSGRVTETQYF.